Listed here are 22 T cell receptor beta chains from one sample, sequenced in a study of shared clonotypes between healthy human individuals. Only in-frame clones appear in the TCRdb table, and some are missing; sequencing was by immunoSEQ multiplex PCR. The sample has around 560,000 clones, approximately 95% seen once; the top ten hold approximately 0.11%. CD45RO negativity and positive selection for CCR7 defined naive CD8 cells, a population that excluded terminally differentiated effector memory CD45RA+ cells. Input material: naive CD8+ T cells sorted from blood. The receptors were sampled from a woman younger than 45 in good health.

The V gene is TRBV27, the J gene TRBJ2-7; D uncertain. Germline CDR1 MNHEY, CDR2 SMNVEV (reference sequence). This CDR3 has 17 residues. V was clipped by 6 bases and J by 2 bases, with 23 bases between them. The CDR3: CASSPGKAQPLPYEQYF. In nucleotides, the CDR3 is TGTGCCAGCAGCCCCGGCAAGGCCCAACCCCTTCCCTACGAGCAGTACTTC.

The chain joins TRBV14 to TRBJ2-7; D is possibly TRBD1 (5 bases). Trimming left V 1 base short and J 1 base short, with 14 bases between. The length of the CDR3 is 16 residues. CDR1 SGHDN and CDR2 FVKESK come from the germline V gene. The CDR3 sequence: CASSQVKGLGSYEQYF. CDR3 coding DNA: TGTGCCAGCAGCCAAGTTAAGGGGCTTGGGTCCTACGAGCAGTACTTC.

This chain links TRBV6-4 with TRBJ1-4; 7 nucleotides align to TRBD1. J lost 10 bases, V lost 4 bases, and 12 bases had no gene match. Germline CDR1 is MRHNA and CDR2 is SNTAGT. The CDR3 runs 15 residues. CDR3 loop: CASSVPRRGLAKLFF. For the CDR3, the DNA is TGTGCCAGCAGTGTCCCGAGGAGGGGGCTGGCAAAACTGTTTTTT.

The V call is TRBV6-5, the J call TRBJ1-2; D not certain. The V gene lost 0 bases and the J gene lost 4 bases, with 6 bases spanning the gap. Germline V CDR1 and CDR2: MNHEY, SVGAGI. The CDR3 spans 13 residues. CDR3 loop: CASSYSQAYGYTF. DNA for the CDR3: TGTGCCAGCAGTTACTCCCAGGCCTATGGCTACACCTTC.

The gene calls are TRBV28 and TRBJ2-7, with D maybe TRBD1 (6 bases). The CDR3 has 13 amino acids. The germline gives CDR1 MDHEN, CDR2 SYDVKM. V lost 6 bases and J 2 bases, leaving 11 bases between the germline ends. DNA for the CDR3: TGTGCCAGCAGGGGAGAGGGGGCCTACGAGCAGTACTTC. Protein: CASRGEGAYEQYF.

V and J are TRBV10-2 and TRBJ2-3, with D perhaps assigned TRBD1 or TRBD2 (5 bases each). This CDR3 is 14 amino acids long. Germline lookup yields CDR1 WSHSY and CDR2 SAAADI. The V gene lost 6 bases and the J gene lost 0 bases, with 10 bases spanning the gap. This chain's CDR3 is CASREWDSTDTQYF. CDR3 nucleotides: TGCGCCAGCAGGGAATGGGACAGCACAGATACGCAGTATTTT.

The genes are TRBV28 and TRBJ2-7, with TRBD2 as a possible D gene (6 bases). Trimming cost V 3 bases and J 3 bases, with 12 bases left between them. Germline values: CDR1 MDHEN, CDR2 SYDVKM. This CDR3 contains 14 residues. The CDR3 loop is CASSLEGSDYEQYF. CDR3 sequence (DNA): TGTGCCAGCAGTTTGGAGGGCTCGGACTACGAGCAGTACTTC.

V is TRBV27 and J is TRBJ2-7; D gene ambiguous. Trimming left V 4 bases short and J 3 bases short, with 7 bases between. The CDR3 consists of 12 residues. CDR1 and CDR2 (germline): MNHEY, SMNVEV (reference sequence). CDR3 residues: CASSSGFYEQYF. The CDR3 region has the DNA TGTGCCAGCAGTTCTGGGTTCTACGAGCAGTACTTC.

The chain joins TRBV5-8 to TRBJ2-1; D might be TRBD1 (6 bases). CDR3 size: 13 residues. V lost 6 bases to trimming and J lost 2 bases, with 9 bases between them. The V gene's germline CDR1 is SGHTS and CDR2 YDEGEE. Here the CDR3 DNA reads TGTGCCAGCACCGACAGGCCCTACAATGAGCAGTTCTTC. Its protein product is CASTDRPYNEQFF.

The gene calls are TRBV27 and TRBJ1-1, with no clear D. The V gene lost 2 bases and the J gene lost 2 bases, with 9 bases spanning the gap. CDR3 length equals 14 residues. CDR1 and CDR2 (germline): MNHEY, SMNVEV (reference sequence). The CDR3: CASSLRAPNTEAFF. Here the CDR3 DNA reads TGTGCCAGCAGTTTACGGGCCCCTAACACTGAAGCTTTCTTT.

This chain links TRBV30 with TRBJ2-7, with D hard to call. There are 10 residues in the CDR3. V shed 2 bases and J shed 5 bases, with 4 bases lying between them. Germline V gene sequence: CDR1 GTSNPN, CDR2 SVGIG (reference sequence). The CDR3 DNA sequence: TGTGCCTGGAGTATCAACGAGCAGTACTTC. Its translation is CAWSINEQYF.

The chain's CDR3 is CSVVSGGTEAFF. CDR3 bases: TGCAGCGTTGTTTCGGGAGGCACTGAAGCTTTCTTT. The V gene is TRBV29-1, the J gene TRBJ1-1; D not resolved. The CDR3 has 12 residues. The ends were cut back, 4 bases at V and 4 bases at J, with 10 bases in the middle. Germline CDR1 reads SQVTM; CDR2 reads ANQGSEA.

V usage is TRBV27 and J usage is TRBJ2-1; D gene ambiguous. From germline, CDR1 is MNHEY and CDR2 SMNVEV (reference sequence). This CDR3 region has 13 residues. V dropped 5 bases and J dropped 8 bases, with 13 bases sitting between them. CDR3 amino acids: CASSPPNFYEQFF. The DNA of the CDR3 is TGTGCCAGCAGTCCCCCCAACTTTTATGAGCAGTTCTTC.

J is TRBJ1-1 and V is TRBV28; D remains ambiguous. Germline lookup yields CDR1 MDHEN and CDR2 SYDVKM. V was shortened by 8 bases and J by 4 bases, with 5 bases between the two germline ends. The CDR3 contains 10 residues. The CDR3: CASQRTEAFF. The CDR3, as DNA: TGTGCCAGCCAGCGCACTGAAGCTTTCTTT.

This rearrangement joins TRBV4-1 to TRBJ2-1, with D perhaps TRBD1 (7 bases). Trimming took off 4 bases at V and 8 bases at J, with 15 bases between the two ends. Germline loops: CDR1 MGHRA, CDR2 YSYEKL. This CDR3 contains 14 residues. The CDR3 DNA reads as TGCGCCAGCAGCCCCAACAGGGGACTCCATGAGCAGTTCTTC. Protein sequence: CASSPNRGLHEQFF.

In DNA, the CDR3 is TGTGCCAGCAGGTATAGCGTCGGGACAGGGGAAGATGGCTACACCTTC. As protein: CASRYSVGTGEDGYTF. The chain links TRBV28 to TRBJ1-2; TRBD1 aligns across 10 bases. In germline, CDR1 is MDHEN, CDR2 SYDVKM. J lost 6 bases, V lost 6 bases, and 13 bases had no gene match. The length of the CDR3 is 16 residues.

CDR3 bases: TGTGCCACCTCTTTTCACGAGCAGTACTTC. Residues: CATSFHEQYF. The chain couples TRBV19 to TRBJ2-7; D remains unclear. With 10 bases removed from V and 5 bases from J, the gap between germline ends came to 9 bases. In germline, CDR1 is LNHDA, CDR2 SQIVND (reference sequence). CDR3 length: 10 residues.

The CDR3 is CASSIGRIGRPRGDTQYF. The CDR3 DNA follows: TGTGCCAGTAGTATAGGGAGGATCGGGAGGCCCCGAGGAGATACGCAGTATTTT. The V call is TRBV19, the J call TRBJ2-3; 7 bases are shared with TRBD2. J was trimmed by 5 bases and V by 1 base; bases with no gene match: 15. Germline CDR1 LNHDA, CDR2 SQIVND (reference sequence). The CDR3 consists of 18 residues.

This chain connects TRBV7-8 to TRBJ2-1, with TRBD2 matching 8 bases. The trim removed 2 bases at V and 6 bases at J, leaving 3 bases unmatched. The CDR3 covers 14 residues. Germline V gene data show CDR1 as SGHVS and CDR2 as FQNEAQ. The CDR3: CASSLWTSSNEQFF. The CDR3 nucleotides read TGTGCCAGCAGCTTATGGACTAGCAGCAATGAGCAGTTCTTC.

The chain links TRBV6-6 to TRBJ2-5; tentatively, D is TRBD1 (6 bases). This CDR3 has 15 residues. The V end lost 4 bases, the J end lost 5 bases, and 17 bases lay between the germline ends. Germline V gene data show CDR1 as MNHNY and CDR2 as SVGAGI (reference sequence). CDR3 in amino acids: CASSSRTEGSETQYF. The CDR3 DNA reads as TGTGCCAGCAGTTCCCGGACAGAGGGGAGTGAGACCCAGTACTTC.

This clone was counted a single time. Here the CDR3 reads CASWDRGYEQYF. In DNA, the CDR3 is TGTGCCAGCTGGGACAGGGGCTACGAGCAGTACTTC. The chain carries TRBV6-5 and TRBJ2-7, with TRBD1 identical over 10 bases. This CDR3 has 12 amino acids. V dropped 8 bases and J dropped 3; count of bases not matched to a gene: 1. Germline assignment: CDR1 MNHEY and CDR2 SVGAGI.

This chain joins TRBV7-9 and TRBJ1-2; 8 nucleotides align to TRBD1. V was pared by 1 base and J by 4 bases, with 5 bases of the junction left unmatched. Germline assignment: CDR1 SEHNR and CDR2 FQNEAQ (reference sequence). This CDR3 is built from 15 residues. The CDR3 coding sequence is TGTGCCAGCAGCTTAGGGGACAGGCAGGGCTATGGCTACACCTTC. Encoded protein: CASSLGDRQGYGYTF.